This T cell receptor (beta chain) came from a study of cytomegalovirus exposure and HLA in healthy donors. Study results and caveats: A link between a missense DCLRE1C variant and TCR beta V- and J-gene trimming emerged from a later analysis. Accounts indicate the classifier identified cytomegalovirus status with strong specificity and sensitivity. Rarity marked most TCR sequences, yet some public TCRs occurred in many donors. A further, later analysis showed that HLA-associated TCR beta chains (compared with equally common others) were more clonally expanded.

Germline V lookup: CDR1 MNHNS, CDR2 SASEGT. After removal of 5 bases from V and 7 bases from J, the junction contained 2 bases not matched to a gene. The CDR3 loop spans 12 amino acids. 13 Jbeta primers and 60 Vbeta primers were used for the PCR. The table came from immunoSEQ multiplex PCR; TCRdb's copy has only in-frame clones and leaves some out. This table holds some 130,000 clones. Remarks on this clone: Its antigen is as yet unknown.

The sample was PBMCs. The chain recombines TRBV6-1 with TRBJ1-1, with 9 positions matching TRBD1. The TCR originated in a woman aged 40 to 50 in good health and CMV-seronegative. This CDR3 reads CASSKTGGEAFF. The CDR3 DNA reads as TGTGCCAGCAGTAAGACAGGGGGTGAAGCTTTCTTT.